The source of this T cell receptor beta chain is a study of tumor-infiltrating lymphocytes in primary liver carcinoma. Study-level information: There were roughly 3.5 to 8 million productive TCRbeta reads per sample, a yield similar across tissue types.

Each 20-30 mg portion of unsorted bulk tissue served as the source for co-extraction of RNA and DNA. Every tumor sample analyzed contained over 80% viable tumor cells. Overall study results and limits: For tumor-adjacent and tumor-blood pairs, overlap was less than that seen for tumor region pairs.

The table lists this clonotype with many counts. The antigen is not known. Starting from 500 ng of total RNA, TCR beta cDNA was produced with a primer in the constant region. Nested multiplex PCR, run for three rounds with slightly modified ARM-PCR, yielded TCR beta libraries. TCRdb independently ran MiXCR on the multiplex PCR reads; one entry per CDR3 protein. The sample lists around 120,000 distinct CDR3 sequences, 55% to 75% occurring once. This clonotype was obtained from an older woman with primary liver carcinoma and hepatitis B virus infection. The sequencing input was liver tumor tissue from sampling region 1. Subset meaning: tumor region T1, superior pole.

The CDR3 nucleotides are TGTGCCAGCAGCTTAAATGGACAAGGGATTCAGTACTTC. It translates to CASSLNGQGIQYF. V and J are TRBV7-3 and TRBJ2-4, with a possible D match to TRBD1 (5 bases). The CDR3 extends over 13 amino acids. The ends were cut back, 1 base at V and 10 bases at J, with 11 bases in the middle. Germline CDR1 is SGHTA and CDR2 is FQGTGA. Based on the CDR3 plus reference TRBV7-3 and TRBJ2-4, the full variable domain is GAGVSQTPSNKVTEKGKYVELRCDPISGHTALYWYRQSLGQGPEFLIYFQGTGAADDSGLPNDRFFAVRPEGSVSTLKIQRTERGDSAVYLCASSLNGQGIQYFGAGTRLSVL.